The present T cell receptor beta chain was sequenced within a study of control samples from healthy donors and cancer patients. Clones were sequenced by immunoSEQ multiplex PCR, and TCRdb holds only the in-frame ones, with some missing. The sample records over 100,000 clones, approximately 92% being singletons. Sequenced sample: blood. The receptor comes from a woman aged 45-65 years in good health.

DNA of the CDR3: TGTGCCAGCAGTTTACTGGACACCTACGAGCAGTACTTC. Translated: CASSLLDTYEQYF. The rearrangement uses TRBV28 and TRBJ2-7; maybe TRBD1 (5 bases). The CDR3 extends over 13 amino acids. The V gene lost 2 bases and the J gene lost 2 bases, with 7 bases spanning the gap. Germline V lookup: CDR1 MDHEN, CDR2 SYDVKM.